The 24 T cell receptor beta chains listed next were all sequenced from one sample in a study of CD8 T cells in Susac syndrome. It was with random hexamers that 0.5 to 1 ug RNA was reverse transcribed. TCRdb ran MiXCR on the immunoSEQ multiplex PCR reads and lists one entry per CDR3 protein. The table lists some 200,000 distinct CDR3 sequences, about 95% of them singletons. Sequenced input: CD4+ T cells from PBMCs. These receptors all come from a human donor with multiple sclerosis.

The chain links TRBV24-1 to TRBJ2-2; 11 positions agree with TRBD1. The CDR3 length is 14 residues. With 9 bases clipped from V and 5 bases from J, the junction kept 4 bases outside the gene matches. Germline V gene lookup returns CDR1 KGHDR and CDR2 SFDVKD. The CDR3 loop reads CATAGQGATGELFF. As DNA, the CDR3 is TGTGCCACCGCTGGACAGGGGGCGACCGGGGAGCTGTTTTTT.

This rearrangement joins TRBV7-8 to TRBJ2-5; 11 bases line up with TRBD1. Germline V CDR1 and CDR2: SGHVS, FQNEAQ. CDR3 size: 16 residues. Trimming took 5 bases from V and 4 from J; bases not matched to a gene: 9. Here the CDR3 reads CASSPRDRGSSETQYF. The CDR3 region has the DNA TGTGCCAGCAGCCCGCGGGACAGGGGGAGCTCAGAGACCCAGTACTTC.

The chain is built from TRBV3-1 and TRBJ2-7; unclear D gene. The CDR3 extends over 15 amino acids. V lost 0 bases, J lost 0 bases, and 9 bases lay in between. Germline V gene data show CDR1 as LGHDT and CDR2 as YNNKEL (reference sequence). CDR3 amino acids: CASSQEPKGSYEQYF. The CDR3 nucleotides read TGTGCCAGCAGCCAAGAGCCGAAAGGCTCCTACGAGCAGTACTTC.

The gene calls are TRBV27 and TRBJ1-4; D is possibly TRBD1 (5 bases). The germline CDR1 and CDR2 sequences are MNHEY and SMNVEV (reference sequence). Trimming took 6 bases from V and 8 from J, leaving 10 bases between them. This CDR3 contains 12 residues. CDR3 residues: CASSGGREKLFF. CDR3 DNA sequence: TGTGCCAGCAGCGGGGGAAGGGAAAAACTGTTTTTT.

The chain uses TRBV12-3 or TRBV12-4 and TRBJ1-1, with D perhaps matching TRBD1 (6 bases). V was clipped by 6 bases and J by 6 bases, with 17 bases between them. The CDR3 covers 14 residues. CDR3 DNA: TGTGCCAGCAGGGATAGCCCCAACAGGGCTGAAGCTTTCTTT. Translating gives CASRDSPNRAEAFF.

The chain uses TRBV6-1 and TRBJ2-3, with D perhaps assigned TRBD1 or TRBD2 (5 bases each). The CDR3 length is 15 residues. Trimming removed 7 bases from V and 4 bases from J, with 18 bases in between. The germline V gene has CDR1 MNHNS and CDR2 SASEGT. The CDR3 loop is CASTPMGPTADTQYF. CDR3 sequence (DNA): TGTGCCAGCACCCCAATGGGACCCACAGCAGATACGCAGTATTTT.

V gene TRBV20-1 combines with J gene TRBJ2-3, with no clear D. V lost 5 bases and J lost 0, with 12 bases in between. CDR3 length equals 14 residues. Germline V gene lookup returns CDR1 DFQATT and CDR2 SNEGSKA (reference sequence). The CDR3 DNA follows: TGCAGTGCTCGGACGGTCCCTAGCACAGATACGCAGTATTTT. Amino acids: CSARTVPSTDTQYF.

The chain carries TRBV24-1 and TRBJ2-2; 9 nucleotides match TRBD1. V lost 9 bases and J lost 7; bases outside the gene matches: 5. This CDR3 is 13 amino acids long. Germline lookup yields CDR1 KGHDR and CDR2 SFDVKD. DNA for the CDR3: TGTGCCACCGCGGGACAGGGAATCGGGGAGCTGTTTTTT. It yields the protein CATAGQGIGELFF.

The genes are TRBV15 and TRBJ1-1, with 9 bases fitting TRBD1. Germline lookup yields CDR1 LNHNV and CDR2 YYDKDF (reference sequence). The CDR3 consists of 16 residues. The J segment lost 8 bases and the V segment lost 5 bases, leaving 15 bases of the junction unmatched. CDR3 in DNA: TGTGCCACCAGCGGGGAACTACTGGACAGGGGTGCGGAAGCTTTCTTT. Its protein is CATSGELLDRGAEAFF. Together with reference TRBV15 and TRBJ1-1, the CDR3 gives the full variable domain: DAMVIQNPRYQVTQFGKPVTLSCSQTLNHNVMYWYQQKSSQAPKLLFHYYDKDFNNEADTPDNFQSRRPNTSFCFLDIRSPGLGDTAMYLCATSGELLDRGAEAFFGQGTRLTVV.

The rearrangement joins TRBV11-2 to TRBJ2-7; D is uncertain. The V end lost 4 bases, the J end lost 3 bases, and 7 bases lay between the germline ends. The CDR3 is 12 residues long. The germline CDR1 and CDR2 sequences are SGHAT and FQNNGV. CDR3 nucleotides: TGTGCCAGCAGCTCCCACCTCTACGAGCAGTACTTC. Encoded protein: CASSSHLYEQYF.

The chain has TRBV18 and TRBJ2-1; 10 nucleotides agree with TRBD2. This CDR3 spans 15 amino acids. Germline CDR1 and CDR2: KGHSH and LQKENI. J lost 2 bases, V lost 5 bases, and 3 bases had no gene match. The CDR3 DNA reads TGTGCCAGCTCAATACTAGCGGGGACCTACAATGAGCAGTTCTTC. Protein: CASSILAGTYNEQFF.

V gene TRBV29-1 combines with J gene TRBJ2-1; D may match TRBD1 or TRBD2 (6 bases each). This CDR3 has 15 residues. Trimming removed 1 base from V and 8 bases from J, with 18 bases in between. Germline CDR1 SQVTM, CDR2 ANQGSEA. The DNA of the CDR3 is TGCAGCGTTGAAGTATGGAGGGGGGCCGCATATGAGCAGTTCTTC. Protein: CSVEVWRGAAYEQFF.

This chain connects TRBV15 to TRBJ2-7; D call uncertain. This CDR3 comprises 11 residues. The V end was cut by 10 bases, the J end by 0 bases, with 7 bases between. Germline loops: CDR1 LNHNV, CDR2 YYDKDF (reference sequence). As DNA, the CDR3 is TGTGCCAAGAACAGCTCCTACGAGCAGTACTTC. It codes for CAKNSSYEQYF.

The sample holds one count of this clonotype. V usage is TRBV2 and J usage is TRBJ2-5; 7 nucleotides line up with TRBD2. Germline V lookup: CDR1 SNHLY, CDR2 FYNNEI. J lost 4 bases, V lost 7 bases, and 0 bases had no gene match. The CDR3 is made up of 11 amino acids. The CDR3 protein is CASTGGETQYF. CDR3 DNA: TGTGCCAGCACGGGGGGAGAGACCCAGTACTTC.

The chain couples TRBV4-2 to TRBJ2-3, with D unclear. This CDR3 is 14 amino acids long. The V and J ends lost 0 bases and 1 base respectively, with 5 bases between them. Looked up from germline, CDR1 is LGHNA and CDR2 is YNFKEQ. CDR3 nucleotides: TGTGCCAGCAGCCAAGATGGGGGCACAGATACGCAGTATTTT. This translates into CASSQDGGTDTQYF.

The chain couples TRBV6-5 to TRBJ1-1; D not certain. V shed 2 bases and J shed 0 bases, with 7 bases lying between them. CDR3 length: 14 amino acids. CDR1 MNHEY and CDR2 SVGAGI come from the germline V gene. CDR3 nucleotides: TGTGCCAGCAGTTACAGGGAGGTGAACACTGAAGCTTTCTTT. Translating it yields CASSYREVNTEAFF.

The genes are TRBV5-6 and TRBJ2-3; D unresolved. Germline V gene lookup returns CDR1 SGHDT and CDR2 YYEEEE. The V end lost 4 bases, the J end lost 1 base, and 16 bases lay between the germline ends. CDR3 size: 16 residues. The CDR3 DNA follows: TGTGCCAGCAGCCCCGGCCGATGGTTGGGCACAGATACGCAGTATTTT. Translating gives CASSPGRWLGTDTQYF.

The rearrangement joins TRBV2 to TRBJ1-2; D not resolved. The CDR3 covers 14 residues. Germline V gives CDR1 SNHLY, CDR2 FYNNEI. The V and J ends lost 4 bases and 0 bases respectively, with 9 bases between them. The CDR3 DNA reads TGTGCCAGCAGTGCCGGGGAAGCTAACTATGGCTACACCTTC. Translated: CASSAGEANYGYTF.

This clonotype was observed a handful of times. V gene TRBV4-2 combines with J gene TRBJ2-1; TRBD2 aligns across 9 bases. The trim removed 3 bases at V and 3 bases at J, leaving 3 bases unmatched. The CDR3 has 15 residues. In germline, CDR1 is LGHNA, CDR2 YNFKEQ. The CDR3 loop is CASSQGAGGYNEQFF. The CDR3, as DNA: TGTGCCAGCAGCCAGGGAGCGGGGGGCTACAATGAGCAGTTCTTC.

This clonotype has only one observation. The chain joins TRBV11-2 to TRBJ2-7, with TRBD1 matching over 9 bases. Germline-derived CDR1 and CDR2 are SGHAT and FQNNGV. The junction had 7 bases not matched to a gene; V was cut back by 10 bases and J by 3 bases. The CDR3 has 13 amino acids. As DNA, the CDR3 is TGTGCCACGAGGGACAGGGAAATCTACGAGCAGTACTTC. Amino acid sequence: CATRDREIYEQYF.

CDR3 nucleotide sequence: TGTGCCAGCAGTGTGATGACATCCTACGAGCAGTACTTC. Its protein product is CASSVMTSYEQYF. The chain employs TRBV12-3 or TRBV12-4 and TRBJ2-7, with D unresolved. The CDR3 contains 13 residues. Trimming cost V 5 bases and J 1 base, with 9 bases left between them.

This chain uses TRBV12-3 or TRBV12-4 with TRBJ1-2, with 7 bases lining up with TRBD1. The CDR3 totals 14 residues. Trimming took 6 bases from V and 4 from J; bases not matched to a gene: 8. The CDR3 DNA reads as TGTGCCAGCAGGGGGACAGAACCAAGCTATGGCTACACCTTC. Encoded protein: CASRGTEPSYGYTF.

This clonotype was observed a single time. The chain couples TRBV7-9 to TRBJ2-1, with 9 bases matching TRBD2. CDR3 length: 13 amino acids. Germline lookup yields CDR1 SEHNR and CDR2 FQNEAQ (reference sequence). Losses at the gene ends were 3 bases for V and 9 bases for J; bases not matched to a gene: 3. CDR3: CASSLTSGGEQFF. CDR3 DNA: TGTGCCAGCAGCTTGACTAGCGGTGGTGAGCAGTTCTTC.

This chain connects TRBV2 to TRBJ1-5; 8 bases map to TRBD1. The V segment lost 8 bases and the J segment 2 bases; nucleotides outside the gene matches: 2. Germline assignment: CDR1 SNHLY and CDR2 FYNNEI. CDR3 size: 13 residues. The CDR3 DNA reads TGTGCCAGCCAACAGGGGGGCAATCAGCCCCAGCATTTT. Translated: CASQQGGNQPQHF. Filled out from reference TRBV2 and TRBJ1-5, the complete variable domain reads EPEVTQTPSHQVTQMGQEVILRCVPISNHLYFYWYRQILGQKVEFLVSFYNNEISEKSEIFDDQFSVERPDGSNFTLKIRSTKLEDSAMYFCASQQGGNQPQHFGDGTRLSIL.